What follows are 30 T cell receptor beta chains derived from one specimen sequenced in a study of blood T cell repertoires in COVID-19. Measured with immunoSEQ multiplex PCR; TCRdb has only the in-frame clones, and not every one. In the table there are around 200,000 clones, 86% of which are singletons. Sequences were obtained from PBMCs or T cells enriched from blood (not recorded which). These receptor sequences come from a woman aged 30 to 39 who had been exposed to COVID-19.

The chain carries TRBV5-1 and TRBJ1-3; TRBD1 aligns across 9 bases. With V trimmed by 3 bases and J by 3 bases, 1 base remained unmatched. Germline V gene data show CDR1 as SGHRS and CDR2 as YFSETQ. This CDR3 contains 14 residues. As DNA, the CDR3 is TGCGCCAGCAGCTGGACAGGGGTTGGAAACACCATATATTTT. Its protein product is CASSWTGVGNTIYF.

The chain uses TRBV4-1 and TRBJ1-3, with D unclear. Germline V CDR1 and CDR2: MGHRA, YSYEKL. V was pared by 0 bases and J by 0 bases, with 9 bases between. The CDR3 consists of 16 residues. CDR3 protein: CASSQEGHSSGNTIYF. CDR3 DNA sequence: TGCGCCAGCAGCCAAGAAGGCCACAGCTCTGGAAACACCATATATTTT.

The V call is TRBV15, the J call TRBJ2-7, with D hard to call. CDR1 is LNHNV and CDR2 is YYDKDF in the germline V gene (reference sequence). The CDR3 is 14 residues long. V was trimmed by 0 bases and J by 3 bases, leaving 9 bases between them. CDR3 amino acids: CATSRELVNYEQYF. CDR3 coding DNA: TGTGCCACCAGCAGAGAACTGGTCAACTACGAGCAGTACTTC.

CDR3 nucleotides: TGTGCCAGCAGCTCCCTATCCTCCGGGTGGACAGGAGATAATTCACCCCTCCACTTT. Its translation: CASSSLSSGWTGDNSPLHF. The chain has TRBV7-2 and TRBJ1-6, with 7 nucleotides matching TRBD1. Germline V gives CDR1 SGHTA, CDR2 FQGNSA. This CDR3 has 19 residues. With 4 bases clipped from V and 5 bases from J, the junction kept 17 bases outside the gene matches.

The J gene is TRBJ2-7, the V gene TRBV10-3; possible D gene TRBD1, 5 bases. V lost 6 bases, J lost 2 bases, and 11 bases lay in between. CDR1 and CDR2 from the germline V gene are ENHRY and SYGVKD. The CDR3 runs to 13 residues. The CDR3 here is CAIRGKGAYEQYF. The CDR3 nucleotides are TGTGCCATCAGAGGGAAAGGGGCCTACGAGCAGTACTTC.

The chain is built from TRBV27 and TRBJ2-7, with a weak D call TRBD2 (5 bases). The V gene lost 4 bases and the J gene lost 1 base, with 11 bases spanning the gap. The CDR3 has 14 amino acids. Germline V gene sequence: CDR1 MNHEY, CDR2 SMNVEV (reference sequence). CDR3 coding DNA: TGTGCCAGCAGTTCGGCCACTAGATCCTACGAGCAGTACTTC. Encoded protein: CASSSATRSYEQYF.

The table lists this clone with a few counts. The chain is built from TRBV5-6 and TRBJ1-2; 7 bases map to TRBD1. Germline values: CDR1 SGHDT, CDR2 YYEEEE. V lost 4 bases, J lost 5 bases, and 14 bases stayed unmatched. The CDR3 is 16 amino acids. The CDR3 DNA reads TGTGCCAGCAGCCCCCGACCCCGACAGGGTGGGTATGGCTACACCTTC. The encoded protein is CASSPRPRQGGYGYTF. The full variable domain, rest sourced from reference TRBV5-6 and TRBJ1-2, is DAGVTQSPTHLIKTRGQQVTLRCSPKSGHDTVSWYQQALGQGPQFIFQYYEEEERQRGNFPDRFSGHQFPNYSSELNVNALLLGDSALYLCASSPRPRQGGYGYTFGSGTRLTVV.

V gene TRBV24-1 combines with J gene TRBJ1-2; TRBD1 agrees at 9 bases. The V segment lost 3 bases and the J segment 4 bases; nucleotides outside the gene matches: 5. The CDR3 consists of 15 residues. Germline V CDR1 and CDR2: KGHDR, SFDVKD. CDR3 DNA: TGTGCCACCAGTGATCCTCAGACAGGGGGCTATGGCTACACCTTC. Translation gives CATSDPQTGGYGYTF.

J is TRBJ1-6 and V is TRBV16, with 10 positions matching TRBD1. From germline, CDR1 is KGHSY and CDR2 FQNENV. V lost 1 base to trimming and J lost 10 bases; unmatched junction nucleotides: 4. CDR3 length equals 15 residues. This CDR3 is CASSQWGTGESPLHF. The CDR3 DNA follows: TGTGCCAGCAGCCAATGGGGGACAGGGGAATCACCCCTCCACTTT. Filled out from reference TRBV16 and TRBJ1-6, the complete variable domain reads GEEVAQTPKHLVRGEGQKAKLYCAPIKGHSYVFWYQQVLKNEFKFLISFQNENVFDETGMPKERFSAKCLPNSPCSLEIQATKLEDSAVYFCASSQWGTGESPLHFGNGTRLTVT.

The gene calls are TRBV7-9 and TRBJ1-2, with D possibly being TRBD1 (6 bases). CDR3 length: 14 amino acids. CDR1 is SEHNR, CDR2 FQNEAQ, per germline (reference sequence). Trimming took 1 base from V and 7 from J, leaving 13 bases between them. The CDR3 protein is CASSLEGQGIGYTF. The CDR3 bases are TGTGCCAGCAGCTTAGAAGGCCAGGGGATTGGCTACACCTTC.

The chain has TRBV18 and TRBJ1-6, with D unresolved. CDR1 KGHSH and CDR2 LQKENI come from the germline V gene. V was trimmed by 3 bases and J by 7 bases, leaving 16 bases between them. CDR3 length: 16 residues. CDR3 bases: TGTGCCAGCTCACCGAGTGCCCAGAGGAAGAATTCACCCCTCCACTTT. It encodes CASSPSAQRKNSPLHF.

V gene TRBV18 combines with J gene TRBJ1-2; tentatively, D is TRBD1 (6 bases). Per the germline V gene, CDR1 is KGHSH and CDR2 is LQKENI. Between the trimmed V and J ends, which lost 3 bases and 3 bases, there was a span of 11 bases. The CDR3 covers 14 residues. The CDR3 sequence: CASSPRQEDYGYTF. The DNA for the CDR3 is TGTGCCAGCTCACCCCGACAGGAGGACTATGGCTACACCTTC.

This rearrangement joins TRBV30 to TRBJ1-4; unclear D gene. The CDR3 extends over 11 amino acids. V was trimmed by 5 bases and J by 5 bases, leaving 6 bases between them. Germline CDR1 is GTSNPN and CDR2 is SVGIG (reference sequence). CDR3 bases: TGTGCCTGGCAGAAAAATGAAAAACTGTTTTTT. This codes for CAWQKNEKLFF.

This clone appeared a few times. This chain uses TRBV5-1 with TRBJ2-4; 15 bases are a match to TRBD2. This CDR3 spans 19 amino acids. Germline lookup yields CDR1 SGHRS and CDR2 YFSETQ. Unmatched junction bases numbered 14, after V lost 3 bases and J lost 7 bases. For the CDR3, the DNA is TGCGCCAGCAGCTCCAGGCCGGGACTAGCGGGGGGCCGAATGAACATTCAGTACTTC. Encoded protein: CASSSRPGLAGGRMNIQYF. Combining the CDR3 with reference TRBV5-1 and TRBJ2-4 gives the whole variable domain KAGVTQTPRYLIKTRGQQVTLSCSPISGHRSVSWYQQTPGQGLQFLFEYFSETQRNKGNFPGRFSGRQFSNSRSEMNVSTLELGDSALYLCASSSRPGLAGGRMNIQYFGAGTRLSVL.

With respect to this clone: The same CDR3 can be traced to other DNA sequences in this sample. The chain employs TRBV3-1 (or the pseudogene TRBV3-2) and TRBJ2-7; D remains unclear. Germline assignment: CDR1 LGHDT and CDR2 YNNKEL (reference sequence). V lost 1 base and J lost 4, with 5 bases in between. The CDR3 length is 12 residues. CDR3 in DNA: TGTGCCAGCAGCCAAGGGCAGTACGAGCAGTACTTC. Its translation: CASSQGQYEQYF.

This chain links TRBV19 with TRBJ1-5; D perhaps matches TRBD1 (6 bases). CDR1 is LNHDA and CDR2 is SQIVND in the germline V gene (reference sequence). The ends were cut back, 5 bases at V and 4 bases at J, with 15 bases in the middle. This CDR3 contains 15 residues. The CDR3 DNA reads as TGTGCCAGTAGTTTCCGCAAGGGGGGGAATCAGCCCCAGCATTTT. Translated, it gives CASSFRKGGNQPQHF.

The V gene is TRBV9, the J gene TRBJ1-1; no definite D call. Germline CDR1 and CDR2: SGDLS and YYNGEE. The CDR3 extends over 16 amino acids. Trimming stripped 0 bases from V and 0 bases from J, with 12 bases between. The CDR3 region has the DNA TGTGCCAGCAGCGTAGAGGGAGGGCCGGTGAACACTGAAGCTTTCTTT. This encodes CASSVEGGPVNTEAFF.

This rearrangement joins TRBV4-1 to TRBJ1-5; D uncertain. V lost 0 bases and J 0 bases, leaving 9 bases between the germline ends. This CDR3 is built from 16 residues. Germline V gene sequence: CDR1 MGHRA, CDR2 YSYEKL. The CDR3 region is CASSQDLGYSNQPQHF. The CDR3 DNA sequence: TGCGCCAGCAGCCAAGATTTGGGCTATAGCAATCAGCCCCAGCATTTT.

The genes are TRBV5-1 and TRBJ1-5; possible D gene TRBD1, 5 bases. Germline V lookup: CDR1 SGHRS, CDR2 YFSETQ. V was trimmed by 2 bases and J by 4 bases, leaving 7 bases between them. This CDR3 contains 13 residues. The CDR3, as DNA: TGCGCCAGCAGCTTTCAGGGAAATCAGCCCCAGCATTTT. Protein: CASSFQGNQPQHF.

The chain links TRBV5-1 to TRBJ1-4; no definite D call. Between the trimmed V and J ends, which lost 1 base and 0 bases, there was a span of 10 bases. The CDR3 has 16 residues. Germline lookup yields CDR1 SGHRS and CDR2 YFSETQ. As DNA, the CDR3 is TGCGCCAGCAGCTTGAACGAGGGAGCAACTAATGAAAAACTGTTTTTT. Its protein is CASSLNEGATNEKLFF.

This chain links TRBV5-1 with TRBJ1-2; 8 positions match TRBD1. Unmatched junction bases numbered 5, after V lost 2 bases and J lost 5 bases. The CDR3 extends over 14 amino acids. Germline CDR1 and CDR2: SGHRS and YFSETQ. The DNA of the CDR3 is TGCGCCAGCAGCTTCAGCGGACAGGGATATGGCTACACCTTC. Encoded protein: CASSFSGQGYGYTF.

V is TRBV2 and J is TRBJ2-7; 11 bases map to TRBD1. CDR1 and CDR2 (germline): SNHLY, FYNNEI. The length of the CDR3 is 16 residues. Losses at the gene ends were 4 bases for V and 2 bases for J; bases not matched to a gene: 7. CDR3 nucleotides: TGTGCCAGCAGTGCGCAGAGGGGACAGGGGGCCTACGAGCAGTACTTC. Its translation: CASSAQRGQGAYEQYF.

The chain joins TRBV19 to TRBJ2-3; 10 nucleotides agree with TRBD1. This CDR3 has 17 residues. V shed 7 bases, J shed 3 bases, and the junction held 13 bases outside the gene matches. CDR1 LNHDA and CDR2 SQIVND come from the germline V gene (reference sequence). In DNA form, the CDR3 reads TGTGCCAGTACCAGGGGATCCGGGACAGGGGTTACAGATACGCAGTATTTT. This encodes CASTRGSGTGVTDTQYF.

The V call is TRBV6-5, the J call TRBJ2-1, with D hard to call. Germline V lookup: CDR1 MNHEY, CDR2 SVGAGI. Trimming left V 2 bases short and J 9 bases short, with 8 bases between. This CDR3 is 12 amino acids long. The CDR3 here is CASSYLHSEQFF. The CDR3 coding sequence is TGTGCCAGCAGTTACCTCCACAGTGAGCAGTTCTTC.

The rearrangement links TRBV12-5 to TRBJ1-3; TRBD1 matches at 10 bases. V lost 2 bases to trimming and J lost 6 bases; unmatched junction nucleotides: 10. The CDR3 runs 17 residues. Per the germline V gene, CDR1 is LGHNT and CDR2 is FRNRAP. Written as DNA, the CDR3 is TGTGCTAGTGGTTTGCACCACGACAGGGGGCTAGAAAACACCATATATTTT. Translation: CASGLHHDRGLENTIYF.

This chain joins TRBV7-9 and TRBJ1-4; D not resolved. V shed 4 bases and J shed 8 bases, with 14 bases lying between them. This CDR3 has 14 amino acids. CDR1 SEHNR and CDR2 FQNEAQ come from the germline V gene (reference sequence). The CDR3 loop reads CASSSYPRGEKLFF. In nucleotides, the CDR3 is TGTGCCAGCAGCTCTTACCCCAGAGGGGAAAAACTGTTTTTT. Filled out from reference TRBV7-9 and TRBJ1-4, the complete variable domain reads DTGVSQNPRHKITKRGQNVTFRCDPISEHNRLYWYRQTLGQGPEFLTYFQNEAQLEKSRLLSDRFSAERPKGSFSTLEIQRTEQGDSAMYLCASSSYPRGEKLFFGSGTQLSVL.

J is TRBJ1-1 and V is TRBV5-6; D unresolved. The V end was cut by 4 bases, the J end by 1 base, with 11 bases between. CDR3 size: 14 residues. Germline CDR1 is SGHDT and CDR2 is YYEEEE. CDR3 sequence reads: CASSLKPGNTEAFF. Written as DNA, the CDR3 is TGTGCCAGCAGCCTCAAACCCGGGAACACTGAAGCTTTCTTT. Using reference TRBV5-6 and TRBJ1-1 for the parts outside the CDR3, the full variable domain is DAGVTQSPTHLIKTRGQQVTLRCSPKSGHDTVSWYQQALGQGPQFIFQYYEEEERQRGNFPDRFSGHQFPNYSSELNVNALLLGDSALYLCASSLKPGNTEAFFGQGTRLTVV.

V usage is TRBV5-1 and J usage is TRBJ2-7, with TRBD1 matching 9 bases. The V segment lost 0 bases and the J segment 2 bases; nucleotides outside the gene matches: 3. The CDR3 has 15 residues. Germline V gene sequence: CDR1 SGHRS, CDR2 YFSETQ. This CDR3 is CASSLGGTGPYEQYF. DNA of the CDR3: TGCGCCAGCAGCTTGGGTGGGACAGGGCCCTACGAGCAGTACTTC. Complete variable domain (other parts from reference TRBV5-1 and TRBJ2-7): KAGVTQTPRYLIKTRGQQVTLSCSPISGHRSVSWYQQTPGQGLQFLFEYFSETQRNKGNFPGRFSGRQFSNSRSEMNVSTLELGDSALYLCASSLGGTGPYEQYFGPGTRLTVT.

Here the CDR3 reads CASSQDRGISGEQFF. The CDR3 nucleotides read TGTGCCAGCAGCCAAGATCGGGGTATTTCGGGTGAGCAGTTCTTC. The chain combines TRBV3-1 (or the pseudogene TRBV3-2) with TRBJ2-1; possible D gene TRBD2, 5 bases. In germline, CDR1 is LGHDT, CDR2 YNNKEL (reference sequence). Trimming took 0 bases from V and 9 from J, leaving 15 bases between them. The CDR3 totals 15 residues.

The chain employs TRBV3-1 (or the pseudogene TRBV3-2) and TRBJ2-3; 7 bases line up with TRBD1. CDR1 and CDR2 (germline): LGHDT, YNNKEL (reference sequence). Trimming took 2 bases from V and 5 from J; bases not matched to a gene: 7. This CDR3 has 15 residues. The CDR3 spells CASSQRGGVRDTQYF. DNA for the CDR3: TGTGCCAGCAGCCAACGAGGGGGCGTTAGAGATACGCAGTATTTT.